This entry lists 19 T cell receptor beta chains sequenced from one sample in a study of chronic HIV infection and antiretroviral therapy (dated by TCRdb to about 2015). The library was obtained by 5' RACE. The sequencer was an Illumina MiSeq. The public reads were run again by TCRdb, first through fastp at Q25 and then through MiXCR, and only productive beta chains were kept. For every CDR3 protein sequence, its rows merge into one entry that carries the most common genes and DNA. Recorded for this sample are roughly 48,000 distinct CDR3 sequences; about 20% of them occurred a single time. Of the sample, 2.8% falls within the top ten clones. The specimen sequenced was peripheral blood. Receptors originate from an adult who had HIV and had not received antiretroviral therapy, or was an uninfected healthy control (not recorded which).

The table lists this clonotype with a few counts. The gene calls are TRBV5-1 and TRBJ2-7; tentatively, D is TRBD1 or TRBD2 (5 bases each). The CDR3 totals 14 residues. Trimming took off 4 bases at V and 0 bases at J, with 11 bases between the two ends. The germline gives CDR1 SGHRS, CDR2 YFSETQ. The CDR3 protein is CASSTGPSSYEQYF. CDR3 coding DNA: TGCGCCAGCAGCACGGGACCCAGCTCCTACGAGCAGTACTTC. Full variable domain (outside the CDR3, taken from reference TRBV5-1 and TRBJ2-7): KAGVTQTPRYLIKTRGQQVTLSCSPISGHRSVSWYQQTPGQGLQFLFEYFSETQRNKGNFPGRFSGRQFSNSRSEMNVSTLELGDSALYLCASSTGPSSYEQYFGPGTRLTVT.

J is TRBJ2-6 and V is TRBV6-6; D is undetermined. The CDR3 is 16 residues long. Germline-derived CDR1 and CDR2 are MNHNY and SVGAGI (reference sequence). Trimming pared 6 bases from V and 0 bases from J, leaving 12 bases between. The CDR3 is CASRETFSSGANVLTF. The CDR3 DNA reads as TGTGCCAGCAGGGAGACCTTTTCCTCTGGGGCCAACGTCCTGACTTTC.

The chain is built from TRBV10-3 and TRBJ2-6; 7 bases match TRBD2. Germline loops: CDR1 ENHRY, CDR2 SYGVKD. The J segment lost 0 bases and the V segment lost 4 bases, leaving 0 bases of the junction unmatched. The CDR3 is made up of 15 amino acids. As DNA, the CDR3 is TGTGCCATCAGTGGGGGGGGCTCTGGGGCCAACGTCCTGACTTTC. Its translation: CAISGGGSGANVLTF.

This chain connects TRBV2 to TRBJ2-3; 8 bases align to TRBD2. CDR1 and CDR2 (germline): SNHLY, FYNNEI. This CDR3 region has 16 residues. The V segment lost 0 bases and the J segment 5 bases; nucleotides outside the gene matches: 7. The CDR3, as DNA: TGTGCCAGCAGTGAAGCGGTAGTAGCGGGAAGAGATACGCAGTATTTT. It translates to CASSEAVVAGRDTQYF.

This clonotype was seen more than once but under ten times. Compared with germline, one end of the junction differs, possibly owing to a read error. The J gene is TRBJ2-5, the V gene TRBV7-7, with 10 positions matching TRBD2. The CDR3 runs to 17 residues. Per germline, CDR1 SSHAT and CDR2 FNYEAQ (reference sequence). The CDR3 nucleotides are TGTGCTAGCAGCGCGGAGCCAGGGCTAGCGGGAGCGGAGACCCAGTACTTC. Translated, it gives CASSAEPGLAGAETQYF. The full variable domain, its missing parts supplied by reference TRBV7-7 and TRBJ2-5, is GAGVSQSPRYKVTKRGQDVTLRCDPISSHATLYWYQQALGQGPEFLTYFNYEAQPDKSGLPSDRFSAERPEGSISTLTIQRTEQRDSAMYRCASSAEPGLAGAETQYFGPGTRLLVL.

This clonotype appeared a few times. The chain recombines TRBV29-1 with TRBJ2-3; unclear D gene. Deletions cut 7 bases from V and 0 bases from J, with 26 bases between. Germline V gene data show CDR1 as SQVTM and CDR2 as ANQGSEA. This CDR3 is 18 amino acids long. The CDR3 nucleotides read TGCAGCGCCATCGGCGGCCTATTGCCAACCTCTAGCACAGATACGCAGTATTTT. It specifies CSAIGGLLPTSSTDTQYF.

The DNA for the CDR3 is TGTGCCAGCACCCAGGGGGCTGAAGCTTTCTTT. It codes for CASTQGAEAFF. The chain recombines TRBV27 with TRBJ1-1; 7 bases agree with TRBD1. This CDR3 region has 11 residues. Germline CDR1 and CDR2: MNHEY and SMNVEV (reference sequence). J lost 6 bases, V lost 7 bases, and 2 bases had no gene match.

The sample holds a few counts of this clonotype. The V call is TRBV30, the J call TRBJ2-1; 7 positions match TRBD2. V shed 4 bases and J 0 bases; nucleotides not matched to a gene: 3. This CDR3 comprises 14 residues. Germline V CDR1 and CDR2: GTSNPN, SVGIG (reference sequence). The CDR3 coding sequence is TGTGCCTGGAAGCGGGGCAGCTCCTACAATGAGCAGTTCTTC. Translating it yields CAWKRGSSYNEQFF.

This clonotype was detected a few times. The gene calls are TRBV7-2 and TRBJ1-1; perhaps TRBD1 as D (5 bases). The CDR3 totals 15 residues. Trimming pared 5 bases from V and 5 bases from J, leaving 18 bases between. Germline-derived CDR1 and CDR2 are SGHTA and FQGNSA. CDR3 in DNA: TGTGCCAGCAGCCCTGGGGGGGGGGTTAGGACTGAAGCTTTCTTT. Translated, it gives CASSPGGGVRTEAFF.

The V call is TRBV28, the J call TRBJ2-7; 8 bases align to TRBD2. Germline V gene sequence: CDR1 MDHEN, CDR2 SYDVKM. This CDR3 comprises 14 residues. The junction had 3 bases not matched to a gene; V was cut back by 5 bases and J by 0 bases. CDR3 nucleotide sequence: TGTGCCAGCAGTAGCGGGGGCAGCTCCTACGAGCAGTACTTC. Protein sequence: CASSSGGSSYEQYF.

This clonotype was detected only a few times. The genes are TRBV20-1 and TRBJ2-7; 7 nucleotides align to TRBD1. Trimming cost V 5 bases and J 2 bases; bases outside gene matches: 9. Germline V gene lookup returns CDR1 DFQATT and CDR2 SNEGSKA (reference sequence). This CDR3 is 14 amino acids long. The CDR3 DNA reads TGCAGTGCTCACCGGGACAGATACCCCTACGAGCAGTACTTC. Encoded protein: CSAHRDRYPYEQYF.

The V call is TRBV29-1, the J call TRBJ1-5; TRBD1 is a possible D gene (6 bases). Germline V gives CDR1 SQVTM, CDR2 ANQGSEA. Trimming left V 4 bases short and J 1 base short, with 11 bases between. The CDR3 is 14 residues long. The CDR3 nucleotides are TGCAGCGTTGGAGGGGGTGGGAGCAATCAGCCCCAGCATTTT. This encodes CSVGGGGSNQPQHF.

In DNA, the CDR3 is TGCGCCAGCAGCCAATTCAGGGTTAGGAGTGAAAAACTGTTTTTT. The encoded protein is CASSQFRVRSEKLFF. The chain recombines TRBV4-1 with TRBJ1-4; D is perhaps TRBD1 (5 bases). From germline, CDR1 is MGHRA and CDR2 YSYEKL. The V end was cut by 2 bases, the J end by 7 bases, with 14 bases between. The CDR3 covers 15 residues.

The chain uses TRBV28 and TRBJ1-6; D is undetermined. Trimming cost V 7 bases and J 2 bases, with 12 bases left between them. CDR1 and CDR2 from the germline V gene are MDHEN and SYDVKM. CDR3 length: 15 residues. This CDR3 is CASIPGSPYNSPLHF. The DNA for the CDR3 is TGTGCCAGCATCCCGGGGAGCCCCTATAATTCACCCCTCCACTTT.

This chain connects TRBV12-3 or TRBV12-4 to TRBJ1-5; unclear D gene. There are 14 residues in the CDR3. V was pared by 0 bases and J by 9 bases, with 12 bases between. In DNA, the CDR3 is TGTGCCAGCAGTTTAGCGCTCGCGAGTCGGCCCCAGCATTTT. Its protein product is CASSLALASRPQHF.

This clonotype was observed a few times. The genes are TRBV27 and TRBJ1-2, with D possibly matching TRBD1 (6 bases). The V end was cut by 3 bases, the J end by 0 bases, with 11 bases between. Germline V gives CDR1 MNHEY, CDR2 SMNVEV (reference sequence). The CDR3 has 15 amino acids. The CDR3 coding sequence is TGTGCCAGCAGTTTTCGACAGGCTTCTAACTATGGCTACACCTTC. Encoded protein: CASSFRQASNYGYTF.

This clonotype was observed a handful of times. The V gene is TRBV5-1, the J gene TRBJ1-3; 7 nucleotides align to TRBD1. CDR1 is SGHRS and CDR2 is YFSETQ in the germline V gene. Trimming removed 4 bases from V and 2 bases from J; junction bases left unmatched: 6. This CDR3 comprises 15 residues. As DNA, the CDR3 is TGCGCCAGCAGCGGTACAGGGGCGCCTGGAAACACCATATATTTT. Encoded protein: CASSGTGAPGNTIYF.

The rearrangement joins TRBV12-3 or TRBV12-4 to TRBJ1-1; no clear D. The CDR3 is 15 amino acids. V was pared by 6 bases and J by 5 bases, with 19 bases between. CDR3 coding DNA: TGTGCCAGCAGCCTCGCGTCTGGGGTGAGGACTGAAGCTTTCTTT. Amino acid sequence: CASSLASGVRTEAFF.

The chain links TRBV21-1 to TRBJ2-7; the table's D call of TRBD1 was not tested on the DNA. TRBV21-1 is tagged as a pseudogene. There are 14 residues in the CDR3. The CDR3 DNA reads as TGTGCCAGCAGCCCTGGGGACAATACCTACGAGCAGTACTTC. It translates to CASSPGDNTYEQYF.